The next 17 T cell receptor beta chains were all read from a single sample in a study of vaccination effects on CD4 cells after COVID-19. Clones were read by immunoSEQ multiplex PCR, and TCRdb kept only the in-frame ones, dropping some. The data show roughly 52,000 clones, 70% seen once. These receptors have no identified antigens. Sequencing in the ViraFEST assay came after antigen-specific CD4+ T cells had been expanded with viral peptide pools, which were used to stimulate PBMC. Researchers isolated CD4+ T cells once approximately 10 days of culture had elapsed. Nucleocapsid antibody tests were negative, and the vaccine recipients had no prior SARS-CoV-2 infection. The starting material was CD4+ T cells from PBMCs cultured with SARS-CoV-2 spike peptides, obtained before COVID-19 vaccination. These TCRs come from a human donor who received a COVID-19 vaccine.

In nucleotides, the CDR3 is TGCGCCAGCACCACCGGGACTAGCGGGGGGTTCCTTATTCGCCACGAGCAGTACTTC. It translates to CASTTGTSGGFLIRHEQYF. The chain joins TRBV4-3 to TRBJ2-7; 15 nucleotides match TRBD2. This CDR3 has 19 amino acids. Germline assignment: CDR1 LGHNA and CDR2 YSLEER. The V and J ends lost 7 bases and 5 bases, in that order; junction bases with no gene match: 18.

The V gene is TRBV6-2 or TRBV6-3, the J gene TRBJ2-2; D gene unclear. This CDR3 region has 15 residues. V gave up 2 bases and J gave up 4 bases, with 11 bases separating them. Per germline, CDR1 MNHEY and CDR2 SVGEGT. Here the CDR3 DNA reads TGTGCCAGCAGTTACACCTCCGTTGGCACCGGGGAGCTGTTTTTT. It is translated as CASSYTSVGTGELFF.

V is TRBV30 and J is TRBJ2-1; possible D gene TRBD1, 7 bases. Trimming shortened V by 4 bases and J by 10 bases, and 20 bases separated the two germline ends. The germline gives CDR1 GTSNPN, CDR2 SVGIG (reference sequence). CDR3 length: 14 amino acids. In DNA, the CDR3 is TGTGCCTGGACGTACCTTGGAGGGGGCGCCGAGCAGTTCTTC. This encodes CAWTYLGGGAEQFF.

This clone was counted between two and nine times. The genes are TRBV7-3 and TRBJ2-5; D perhaps matches TRBD1 (6 bases). Germline CDR1 reads SGHTA; CDR2 reads FQGTGA. This CDR3 contains 15 residues. Trimming removed 3 bases from V and 4 bases from J, with 15 bases in between. The CDR3 sequence: CASSLGASRRETQYF. CDR3 bases: TGTGCCAGCAGCTTGGGGGCTAGCCGACGAGAGACCCAGTACTTC.

This clone has more than one count but fewer than ten. The chain carries TRBV24-1 and TRBJ2-7; D gene unclear. CDR1 is KGHDR and CDR2 is SFDVKD in the germline V gene. V dropped 4 bases and J dropped 3 bases, with 9 bases sitting between them. The CDR3 is 13 amino acids. The CDR3 DNA follows: TGTGCCACCAGTGACCCTCAGGACTACGAGCAGTACTTC. Protein sequence: CATSDPQDYEQYF.

This chain uses TRBV3-1 (or the pseudogene TRBV3-2) with TRBJ2-7; D is possibly TRBD1 (6 bases). There are 15 residues in the CDR3. Germline CDR1 reads LGHDT; CDR2 reads YNNKEL (reference sequence). V was shortened by 5 bases and J by 4 bases, with 18 bases between the two germline ends. This CDR3 is CASSSSGDRSYEQYF. Written as DNA, the CDR3 is TGTGCCAGCAGCTCTTCAGGGGATAGGTCTTACGAGCAGTACTTC.

J is TRBJ2-5 and V is TRBV10-3; 11 nucleotides align to TRBD2. The V segment lost 6 bases and the J segment 1 base; nucleotides outside the gene matches: 4. The germline V gene encodes CDR1 ENHRY and CDR2 SYGVKD. This CDR3 contains 15 residues. The CDR3 coding sequence is TGTGCCATCAGCCCTAGCGGGGGGTTCCAAGAGACCCAGTACTTC. It is translated as CAISPSGGFQETQYF.

This clone was counted once. V usage is TRBV9 and J usage is TRBJ1-1; 8 nucleotides align to TRBD1. There are 15 residues in the CDR3. The germline gives CDR1 SGDLS, CDR2 YYNGEE. V shed 3 bases, J shed 1 base, and the junction held 5 bases outside the gene matches. The CDR3: CASSAGDRRNTEAFF. The CDR3 bases are TGTGCCAGCAGCGCCGGGGACAGGCGGAACACTGAAGCTTTCTTT.

V is TRBV28 and J is TRBJ1-2, with D maybe TRBD1 (5 bases). Trimming shortened V by 6 bases and J by 0 bases, and 26 bases separated the two germline ends. The CDR3 runs 19 residues. Germline CDR1 and CDR2: MDHEN and SYDVKM. In nucleotides, the CDR3 is TGTGCCAGCAGGAAACGCGAAGGGACCGCTAGAAACTCTAACTATGGCTACACCTTC. Protein product: CASRKREGTARNSNYGYTF.

This clone was recorded only once. The V call is TRBV7-2, the J call TRBJ2-3, with D possibly TRBD1 on 5 matching bases. CDR3 length: 15 amino acids. Germline CDR1 and CDR2: SGHTA and FQGNSA. V was pared by 5 bases and J by 3 bases, with 15 bases between. As DNA, the CDR3 is TGTGCCAGCAGCCCCCAGGGATTCGGGACAGATACGCAGTATTTT. Encoded protein: CASSPQGFGTDTQYF.

The chain couples TRBV5-4 to TRBJ1-1; no firm D call. V was cut by 2 bases and J by 5 bases, with 7 bases left in between. The CDR3 covers 12 residues. Germline V gene data show CDR1 as SGHNT and CDR2 as YYREEE (reference sequence). The CDR3 nucleotides read TGTGCCAGCAGCTTTGACACTACTGAAGCTTTCTTT. Its protein product is CASSFDTTEAFF.

This sequence joins TRBV11-2 and TRBJ1-1; a possible D gene is TRBD1 (5 bases). The germline gives CDR1 SGHAT, CDR2 FQNNGV. Trimming shortened V by 1 base and J by 9 bases, and 15 bases separated the two germline ends. The CDR3 length is 14 residues. The CDR3 loop reads CASSLAQGVGQAFF. As DNA, the CDR3 is TGTGCCAGCAGCTTAGCCCAAGGGGTCGGCCAAGCTTTCTTT.

A single count supports this clone. This chain links TRBV5-5 with TRBJ1-4; 9 bases map to TRBD1. CDR3 length: 15 residues. The germline CDR1 and CDR2 sequences are SGHKS and YYEKEE (reference sequence). Trimming took 3 bases from V and 8 from J; bases not matched to a gene: 8. The CDR3 loop reads CASSSFDRGGEKLFF. CDR3 DNA: TGTGCCAGCAGCTCATTCGACAGGGGGGGCGAAAAACTGTTTTTT. The variable domain in full, with the rest retrieved from reference TRBV5-5 and TRBJ1-4, is DAGVTQSPTHLIKTRGQQVTLRCSPISGHKSVSWYQQVLGQGPQFIFQYYEKEERGRGNFPDRFSARQFPNYSSELNVNALLLGDSALYLCASSSFDRGGEKLFFGSGTQLSVL.

The rearrangement joins TRBV29-1 to TRBJ2-5; 8 bases line up with TRBD1. The length of the CDR3 is 13 residues. CDR1 is SQVTM, CDR2 ANQGSEA, per germline. The trim removed 6 bases at V and 6 bases at J, leaving 9 bases unmatched. The CDR3 DNA follows: TGCAGCGTACGGACAGGGAACGAGCAGACCCAGTACTTC. This codes for CSVRTGNEQTQYF.

This clone was recorded a few times. The chain is built from TRBV6-5 and TRBJ1-2; D is perhaps TRBD1 (6 bases). Germline V lookup: CDR1 MNHEY, CDR2 SVGAGI. CDR3 size: 12 residues. Trimming shortened V by 6 bases and J by 5 bases, and 10 bases separated the two germline ends. This chain's CDR3 is CASSPQGYGYTF. The CDR3 region has the DNA TGTGCCAGCAGCCCACAGGGTTATGGCTACACCTTC.

This chain connects TRBV9 to TRBJ2-5; D may correspond to TRBD1 or TRBD2 (5 bases each). Germline CDR1 reads SGDLS; CDR2 reads YYNGEE. V shed 4 bases and J shed 5 bases, with 15 bases lying between them. CDR3 length: 14 residues. The CDR3: CASSLRGPGETQYF. The CDR3 nucleotides read TGTGCCAGCAGCCTCCGGGGACCTGGGGAGACCCAGTACTTC. Based on the CDR3 plus reference TRBV9 and TRBJ2-5, the full variable domain is DSGVTQTPKHLITATGQRVTLRCSPRSGDLSVYWYQQSLDQGLQFLIQYYNGEERAKGNILERFSAQQFPDLHSELNLSSLELGDSALYFCASSLRGPGETQYFGPGTRLLVL.

This chain joins TRBV13 and TRBJ1-1; D unresolved. CDR3 size: 15 residues. The V gene lost 10 bases and the J gene lost 0 bases, with 18 bases spanning the gap. Germline V lookup: CDR1 PRHDT, CDR2 FYEKMQ (reference sequence). In nucleotides, the CDR3 is TGTGCCACCACCCCCCCGGAGGAGATGAACACTGAAGCTTTCTTT. It is translated as CATTPPEEMNTEAFF.